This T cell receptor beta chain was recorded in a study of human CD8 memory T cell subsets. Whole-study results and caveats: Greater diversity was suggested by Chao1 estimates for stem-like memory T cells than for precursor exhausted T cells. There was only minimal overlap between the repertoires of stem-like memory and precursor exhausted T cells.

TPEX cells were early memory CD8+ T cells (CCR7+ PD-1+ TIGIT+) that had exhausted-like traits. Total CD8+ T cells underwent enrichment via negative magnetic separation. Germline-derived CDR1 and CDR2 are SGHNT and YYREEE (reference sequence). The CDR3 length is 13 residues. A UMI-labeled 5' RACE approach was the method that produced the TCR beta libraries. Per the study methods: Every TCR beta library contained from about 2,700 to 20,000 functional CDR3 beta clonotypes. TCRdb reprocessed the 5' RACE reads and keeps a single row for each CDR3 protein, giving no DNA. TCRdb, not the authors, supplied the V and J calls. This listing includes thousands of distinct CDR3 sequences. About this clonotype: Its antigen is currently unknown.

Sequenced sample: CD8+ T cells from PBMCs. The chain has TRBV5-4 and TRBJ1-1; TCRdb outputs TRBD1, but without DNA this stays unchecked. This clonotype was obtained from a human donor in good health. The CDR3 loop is CASSFGGRAEAFF.